This T cell receptor beta chain was sequenced during a study of technical replicates of blood from four donors. CDR1 is SGHTA and CDR2 is FQGTGA in the germline V gene. With V trimmed by 3 bases and J by 6 bases, 12 bases remained unmatched. The CDR3 contains 16 residues. Clones were read by immunoSEQ multiplex PCR, and TCRdb kept only the in-frame ones, dropping some. The sample carries approximately 97,000 clones, 95% to 97% recorded once. The sample was T cells isolated from PBMCs. This TCR was sampled from a human donor in good health. The chain links TRBV7-3 to TRBJ2-3; 7 nucleotides agree with TRBD2. The CDR3 nucleotides read TGTGCCAGCAGCTTTTACGAGCGGGAACTTCCCGATACGCAGTATTTT. Translated, it gives CASSFYERELPDTQYF. Based on the CDR3 plus reference TRBV7-3 and TRBJ2-3, the full variable domain is GAGVSQTPSNKVTEKGKYVELRCDPISGHTALYWYRQSLGQGPEFLIYFQGTGAADDSGLPNDRFFAVRPEGSVSTLKIQRTERGDSAVYLCASSFYERELPDTQYFGPGTRLTVL.